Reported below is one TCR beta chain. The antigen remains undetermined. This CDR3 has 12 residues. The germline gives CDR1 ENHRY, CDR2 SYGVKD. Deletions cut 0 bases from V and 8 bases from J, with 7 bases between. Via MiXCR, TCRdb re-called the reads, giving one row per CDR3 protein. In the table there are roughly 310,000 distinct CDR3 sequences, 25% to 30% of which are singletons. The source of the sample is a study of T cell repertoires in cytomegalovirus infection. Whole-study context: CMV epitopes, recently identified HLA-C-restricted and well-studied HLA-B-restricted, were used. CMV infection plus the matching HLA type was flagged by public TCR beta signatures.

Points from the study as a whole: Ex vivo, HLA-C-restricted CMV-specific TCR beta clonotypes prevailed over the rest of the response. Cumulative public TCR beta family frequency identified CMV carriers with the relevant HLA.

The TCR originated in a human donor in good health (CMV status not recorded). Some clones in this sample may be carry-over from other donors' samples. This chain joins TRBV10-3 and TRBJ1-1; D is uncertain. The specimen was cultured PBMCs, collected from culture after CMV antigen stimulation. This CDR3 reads CAISESKQEAFF. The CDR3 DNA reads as TGTGCCATCAGTGAGTCGAAACAGGAAGCTTTCTTT.